Below are 22 T cell receptor beta chains sequenced from a single sample in a study of Tregs in tolerant kidney transplant recipients. Profiled with immunoSEQ multiplex PCR; TCRdb holds only in-frame clones, not every one. Among some 69,000 clones listed, 84% were seen once. Sequenced material: CD4+ T cells from blood. These receptors were collected from a human donor in good health.

The table lists this clone with a few counts. The chain couples TRBV10-3 to TRBJ2-1; the match to TRBD2 covers 14 bases. Germline CDR1 ENHRY, CDR2 SYGVKD. The J segment lost 5 bases and the V segment lost 6 bases, leaving 12 bases of the junction unmatched. The CDR3 consists of 18 residues. The CDR3 loop is CAIRLVGLAGVPNNEQFF. The CDR3, as DNA: TGTGCCATCAGATTGGTGGGACTAGCGGGAGTCCCCAACAATGAGCAGTTCTTC.

The gene calls are TRBV13 and TRBJ1-4, with 7 bases identical to TRBD1. The CDR3 runs 14 residues. The germline CDR1 and CDR2 sequences are PRHDT and FYEKMQ (reference sequence). With 5 bases clipped from V and 2 bases from J, the junction kept 2 bases outside the gene matches. The CDR3 DNA is TGTGCCAGCAGCCCACAGGGGACTAATGAAAAACTGTTTTTT. Its protein is CASSPQGTNEKLFF.

The rearrangement joins TRBV29-1 to TRBJ1-1; no reliable D call. CDR1 is SQVTM and CDR2 is ANQGSEA in the germline V gene. This CDR3 spans 12 amino acids. V was clipped by 1 base and J by 0 bases, with 3 bases between them. The CDR3 DNA is TGCAGCGTTGAAGGGATGAACACTGAAGCTTTCTTT. It specifies CSVEGMNTEAFF.

V and J are TRBV5-1 and TRBJ1-1; perhaps TRBD1 as D (5 bases). Germline lookup yields CDR1 SGHRS and CDR2 YFSETQ. V was clipped by 0 bases and J by 1 base, with 10 bases between them. This CDR3 has 15 residues. The DNA for the CDR3 is TGCGCCAGCAGCTTGGAGCGGGGCGCGAACACTGAAGCTTTCTTT. It specifies CASSLERGANTEAFF. Drawing the rest from reference TRBV5-1 and TRBJ1-1, the complete variable domain is KAGVTQTPRYLIKTRGQQVTLSCSPISGHRSVSWYQQTPGQGLQFLFEYFSETQRNKGNFPGRFSGRQFSNSRSEMNVSTLELGDSALYLCASSLERGANTEAFFGQGTRLTVV.

CDR3 protein: CASSSRTGTNEKLFF. For the CDR3, the DNA is TGTGCCAGCAGCAGCCGGACAGGGACTAATGAAAAACTGTTTTTT. V usage is TRBV5-6 and J usage is TRBJ1-4, with TRBD1 identical over 8 bases. Germline CDR1 reads SGHDT; CDR2 reads YYEEEE. V gave up 4 bases and J gave up 2 bases; unmatched junction bases: 4. The CDR3 is 15 amino acids.

The chain carries TRBV19 and TRBJ1-3; D unclear. Germline loops: CDR1 LNHDA, CDR2 SQIVND (reference sequence). The CDR3 contains 14 residues. V was trimmed by 7 bases and J by 3 bases, leaving 13 bases between them. The CDR3 region is CASTRGGSGNTIYF. The CDR3 DNA sequence: TGTGCCAGTACCCGGGGAGGGAGTGGAAACACCATATATTTT.

This rearrangement joins TRBV5-8 to TRBJ1-1; 9 bases align to TRBD1. Germline-derived CDR1 and CDR2 are SGHTS and YDEGEE. Trimming took 4 bases from V and 1 from J; bases not matched to a gene: 5. This CDR3 has 15 residues. CDR3 protein: CASSLMTGGNTEAFF. As DNA, the CDR3 is TGTGCCAGCAGCCTAATGACAGGGGGGAACACTGAAGCTTTCTTT.

The chain has TRBV5-1 and TRBJ2-1; TRBD2 matches at 8 bases. The CDR3 has 16 amino acids. Germline values: CDR1 SGHRS, CDR2 YFSETQ. V trimming: 0 bases; J trimming: 8 bases; junction bases outside the gene matches: 10. The chain's CDR3 is CASSLDTSGPWYEQFF. As DNA, the CDR3 is TGCGCCAGCAGCTTGGACACTAGCGGACCTTGGTATGAGCAGTTCTTC. Full variable domain (outside the CDR3, taken from reference TRBV5-1 and TRBJ2-1): KAGVTQTPRYLIKTRGQQVTLSCSPISGHRSVSWYQQTPGQGLQFLFEYFSETQRNKGNFPGRFSGRQFSNSRSEMNVSTLELGDSALYLCASSLDTSGPWYEQFFGPGTRLTVL.

The genes are TRBV6-5 and TRBJ2-2; D is perhaps TRBD1 (6 bases). Germline CDR1 is MNHEY and CDR2 is SVGAGI. This CDR3 is 16 amino acids long. With 3 bases removed from V and 5 bases from J, the gap between germline ends came to 16 bases. DNA of the CDR3: TGTGCCAGCAGTTATTGGGGACACAGAACGACCGGGGAGCTGTTTTTT. This codes for CASSYWGHRTTGELFF.

This clone appeared a single time. This sequence joins TRBV7-9 and TRBJ2-3; 13 nucleotides match TRBD2. The J segment lost 4 bases and the V segment lost 4 bases, leaving 2 bases of the junction unmatched. The CDR3 contains 15 residues. Germline CDR1 SEHNR, CDR2 FQNEAQ (reference sequence). The CDR3 DNA reads TGTGCCAGCAGCTGGGGACTAGCGGGATCAGATACGCAGTATTTT. Translating it yields CASSWGLAGSDTQYF.

The chain couples TRBV21-1 to TRBJ2-7. TRBV21-1 is an annotated pseudogene. This CDR3 is built from 15 residues. CDR3 nucleotides: TGTGCCAGCAGCAACCCCCGGCCGAGCACCCACGAGCAGTACTTC. Translation gives CASSNPRPSTHEQYF.

The V call is TRBV11-2, the J call TRBJ2-7; possibly TRBD2 for D (6 bases). The V end was cut by 5 bases, the J end by 1 base, with 15 bases between. The CDR3 is 15 amino acids. Germline loops: CDR1 SGHAT, CDR2 FQNNGV. CDR3 DNA sequence: TGTGCCAGCAGCACCTATAGCGGTAAATCCTACGAGCAGTACTTC. Its protein is CASSTYSGKSYEQYF.

The J gene is TRBJ1-2, the V gene TRBV6-5; D is ambiguous. V dropped 5 bases and J dropped 8 bases, with 21 bases sitting between them. Per the germline V gene, CDR1 is MNHEY and CDR2 is SVGAGI. The CDR3 is 15 amino acids. The CDR3 DNA sequence: TGTGCCAGCAGTCCCTTCCTGTCGGGAGGGCGCGGCTACACCTTC. Amino acids: CASSPFLSGGRGYTF.

This rearrangement joins TRBV2 to TRBJ2-3; TRBD2 aligns across 9 bases. The CDR3 runs 17 residues. V lost 4 bases, J lost 2 bases, and 10 bases stayed unmatched. The V gene's germline CDR1 is SNHLY and CDR2 FYNNEI. The CDR3 spells CASSGGAGTSTTDTQYF. In nucleotides, the CDR3 is TGTGCCAGCAGTGGAGGGGCCGGGACTAGCACCACAGATACGCAGTATTTT. Complete variable domain (other parts from reference TRBV2 and TRBJ2-3): EPEVTQTPSHQVTQMGQEVILRCVPISNHLYFYWYRQILGQKVEFLVSFYNNEISEKSEIFDDQFSVERPDGSNFTLKIRSTKLEDSAMYFCASSGGAGTSTTDTQYFGPGTRLTVL.

The chain has TRBV9 and TRBJ1-2; TRBD1 matches 9 bases. Germline V lookup: CDR1 SGDLS, CDR2 YYNGEE. The CDR3 covers 15 residues. V was pared by 3 bases and J by 8 bases, with 11 bases of the junction left unmatched. CDR3 coding DNA: TGTGCCAGCAGCGCCTCCGGGACAGGGACTATGGGCTACACCTTC. It codes for CASSASGTGTMGYTF.

The chain joins TRBV19 to TRBJ2-7; a possible D gene is TRBD2 (5 bases). In germline, CDR1 is LNHDA, CDR2 SQIVND (reference sequence). This CDR3 comprises 14 residues. V lost 6 bases and J lost 0, with 12 bases in between. CDR3 nucleotide sequence: TGTGCCAGTAGCTTACGCGGAGGCTCCTACGAGCAGTACTTC. As protein: CASSLRGGSYEQYF.

The chain carries TRBV6-1 and TRBJ2-3, with D possibly TRBD1 on 5 matching bases. Trimming cost V 1 base and J 7 bases, with 24 bases left between them. This CDR3 comprises 18 residues. Germline V gene lookup returns CDR1 MNHNS and CDR2 SASEGT. The CDR3: CASSEEGRVLSHVHTQYF. The CDR3 DNA reads as TGTGCCAGCAGTGAAGAGGGCAGGGTTTTGTCGCACGTACATACGCAGTATTTT.

The chain is built from TRBV6-1 and TRBJ2-7, with a tentative D call TRBD1 (6 bases). Germline CDR1 reads MNHNS; CDR2 reads SASEGT. Trimming removed 6 bases from V and 0 bases from J, with 9 bases in between. The CDR3 runs to 13 residues. The CDR3 sequence is CASRQDSSYEQYF. CDR3 in DNA: TGTGCCAGCAGGCAGGACAGCTCCTACGAGCAGTACTTC.

A remark on this clone: The junction departs from germline at one end; a sequencing error may be responsible. J is TRBJ2-1 and V is TRBV6-5; D perhaps matches TRBD1 (7 bases). Germline CDR1 is MNHEY and CDR2 is SVGAGI. There are 13 residues in the CDR3. The CDR3 DNA sequence: TGTGCCAGCAAAAGGGGGCAACTAGCAAGGTGGATCTTC. This sequence encodes CASKRGQLARWIF.

The genes are TRBV4-1 and TRBJ2-7, with D unclear. The germline V gene encodes CDR1 MGHRA and CDR2 YSYEKL. The CDR3 totals 13 residues. V lost 1 base and J lost 4, with 8 bases in between. DNA for the CDR3: TGCGCCAGCAGCCAAGCTAAAGGTTACGAGCAGTACTTC. Translated, it gives CASSQAKGYEQYF.

In this sample, this clone turned up a few times. The V and J genes are TRBV9 and TRBJ2-5; D is perhaps TRBD1 or TRBD2 (5 bases each). CDR1 SGDLS and CDR2 YYNGEE come from the germline V gene. The CDR3 spans 16 residues. V was cut by 4 bases and J by 1 base, with 17 bases left in between. Written as DNA, the CDR3 is TGTGCCAGCAGCCCACGTGGGGCTAGCTCCCAAGAGACCCAGTACTTC. Protein sequence: CASSPRGASSQETQYF.

This clone was detected a few times. The V call is TRBV7-9, the J call TRBJ2-2; 8 positions agree with TRBD2. Unmatched junction bases numbered 14, after V lost 3 bases and J lost 5 bases. The CDR3 spans 18 residues. CDR1 and CDR2 from the germline V gene are SEHNR and FQNEAQ (reference sequence). Written as DNA, the CDR3 is TGTGCCAGCAGCTTGAGGGGGTTCCCGGGACTAGGTACCGGGGAGCTGTTTTTT. Amino acid sequence: CASSLRGFPGLGTGELFF.